The rows below give T cell receptor beta chains drawn from one sample of a study of technical replicates of blood from a handful of donors. Libraries were prepared by immunoSEQ multiplex PCR; TCRdb keeps only in-frame clonotypes and omits some of them. The data show over 55,000 clones, roughly 89% seen once. Input material: PBMCs. The receptor source for this set is a human donor in good health. Some clones in this sample may be carry-over from other donors' samples. The CDR3 runs from the conserved cysteine through the conserved F or W. Fields, in order: clone size, V gene, D gene, J gene, CDR3 protein, CDR3 DNA. A D gene is named only where the DNA matches it firmly. Clone size, where shown, is once, few, many, or a class for clones that have expanded.

clone_size: .
v_call: TRBV2
d_call: .
j_call: TRBJ1-5
cdr3_aa: CASSRQMNQPQHF
cdr3_nt: TGTGCCAGCAGCCGACAGATGAATCAGCCCCAGCATTTT

clone_size: .
v_call: TRBV6-6
d_call: .
j_call: TRBJ1-5
cdr3_aa: CASSSTTDNSNQPQHF
cdr3_nt: TGTGCCAGCAGTTCCACGACAGACAATAGCAATCAGCCCCAGCATTTT

clone_size: .
v_call: TRBV7-3
d_call: .
j_call: TRBJ2-1
cdr3_aa: CASSLVGGVVGEQFF
cdr3_nt: TGTGCCAGCAGCTTAGTAGGGGGGGTGGTTGGTGAGCAGTTCTTC

clone_size: .
v_call: TRBV7-3
d_call: .
j_call: TRBJ2-1
cdr3_aa: CASSTAAYNEQFF
cdr3_nt: TGTGCCAGCAGCACCGCGGCATACAATGAGCAGTTCTTC

clone_size: once
v_call: TRBV18
d_call: TRBD2
j_call: TRBJ2-7
cdr3_aa: CASSPPGLAGGKEQYF
cdr3_nt: TGTGCCAGCTCACCGCCGGGACTAGCGGGAGGGAAGGAGCAGTACTTC

clone_size: .
v_call: TRBV25-1
d_call: .
j_call: TRBJ1-1
cdr3_aa: CASSNLNTEAFF
cdr3_nt: TGTGCCAGCAGTAACTTGAACACTGAAGCTTTCTTT

clone_size: .
v_call: TRBV7-8
d_call: TRBD1
j_call: TRBJ2-7
cdr3_aa: CASSSGTGGREQYF
cdr3_nt: TGTGCCAGCAGCTCCGGGACAGGGGGGCGCGAGCAGTACTTC

clone_size: once
v_call: TRBV4-2
d_call: TRBD2
j_call: TRBJ2-5
cdr3_aa: CASSQGTSGSGETQYF
cdr3_nt: TGTGCCAGCAGCCAAGGGACTAGCGGGAGTGGAGAGACCCAGTACTTC

clone_size: .
v_call: TRBV28
d_call: TRBD2
j_call: TRBJ2-5
cdr3_aa: CASRPGLGETQYF
cdr3_nt: TGTGCCAGCAGGCCGGGACTAGGGGAGACCCAGTACTTC

clone_size: .
v_call: TRBV7-8
d_call: TRBD1
j_call: TRBJ1-1
cdr3_aa: CASSQFTGVNTEAFF
cdr3_nt: TGTGCCAGCAGCCAATTCACAGGGGTGAACACTGAAGCTTTCTTT

clone_size: .
v_call: TRBV7-2
d_call: TRBD2
j_call: TRBJ2-1
cdr3_aa: CASSFSGTSYNEQFF
cdr3_nt: TGTGCCAGCAGCTTTAGCGGGACAAGCTACAATGAGCAGTTCTTC

clone_size: once
v_call: TRBV4-1
d_call: TRBD1
j_call: TRBJ1-5
cdr3_aa: CASSQAQGLFQPQHF
cdr3_nt: TGCGCCAGCAGCCAAGCACAGGGGTTGTTTCAGCCCCAGCATTTT

clone_size: .
v_call: TRBV2
d_call: .
j_call: TRBJ2-2
cdr3_aa: CASSDQGYYSGELFF
cdr3_nt: TGTGCCAGCAGTGACCAGGGGTACTACAGCGGGGAGCTGTTTTTT

clone_size: .
v_call: TRBV11-2
d_call: .
j_call: TRBJ2-7
cdr3_aa: CASSPMGQGFSYEQYF
cdr3_nt: TGTGCCAGCAGCCCCATGGGGCAGGGGTTCTCCTACGAGCAGTACTTC

clone_size: .
v_call: TRBV9
d_call: .
j_call: TRBJ2-7
cdr3_aa: CASSVGLATNSYEQYF
cdr3_nt: TGTGCCAGCAGCGTAGGTCTAGCGACGAACTCCTACGAGCAGTACTTC

clone_size: .
v_call: TRBV9
d_call: TRBD1
j_call: TRBJ2-2
cdr3_aa: CASSVAGTDYIGELFF
cdr3_nt: TGTGCCAGCAGCGTGGCCGGGACAGATTACATCGGGGAGCTGTTTTTT

clone_size: .
v_call: TRBV5-1
d_call: TRBD1
j_call: TRBJ1-2
cdr3_aa: CASSFAGGYGYTF
cdr3_nt: TGCGCCAGCAGCTTTGCAGGGGGCTATGGCTACACCTTC

clone_size: .
v_call: TRBV12-5
d_call: .
j_call: TRBJ1-2
cdr3_aa: CASGVRESYGYTF
cdr3_nt: TGTGCTAGTGGGGTCCGGGAGTCCTATGGCTACACCTTC

clone_size: .
v_call: TRBV12-2
d_call: .
j_call: TRBJ1-5
cdr3_aa: CASRTKTGGSNQPQHF
cdr3_nt: TGTGCAAGTCGCACTAAGACAGGGGGAAGCAATCAGCCCCAGCATTTT

clone_size: .
v_call: TRBV7-9
d_call: .
j_call: TRBJ1-2
cdr3_aa: CASSLGVDIYGYTF
cdr3_nt: TGTGCCAGCAGCTTAGGGGTCGACATCTATGGCTACACCTTC

clone_size: .
v_call: TRBV5-1
d_call: .
j_call: TRBJ1-4
cdr3_aa: CASSLASQTFNEKLFF
cdr3_nt: TGCGCCAGCAGCTTGGCCTCCCAGACTTTTAATGAAAAACTGTTTTTT

clone_size: .
v_call: TRBV7-3
d_call: .
j_call: TRBJ2-2
cdr3_aa: CASSLTWGAGELFF
cdr3_nt: TGTGCCAGCAGCTTAACGTGGGGGGCCGGGGAGCTGTTTTTT

clone_size: .
v_call: TRBV18
d_call: TRBD1
j_call: TRBJ1-4
cdr3_aa: CASSLNRQGADEKLFF
cdr3_nt: TGTGCCAGCTCACTAAACAGACAGGGGGCGGATGAAAAACTGTTTTTT

clone_size: once
v_call: TRBV18
d_call: TRBD2
j_call: TRBJ2-3
cdr3_aa: CASSPFPPGGGTDTQYF
cdr3_nt: TGTGCCAGCTCACCATTCCCTCCGGGGGGAGGCACAGATACGCAGTATTTT

clone_size: .
v_call: TRBV7-2
d_call: TRBD2
j_call: TRBJ2-3
cdr3_aa: CATSLGPSGTGTDTQYF
cdr3_nt: TGTGCCACCTCCCTTGGGCCTAGCGGGACTGGCACAGATACGCAGTATTTT

clone_size: .
v_call: TRBV6-1
d_call: TRBD1
j_call: TRBJ2-1
cdr3_aa: CASRELFRGQARYNEQFF
cdr3_nt: TGTGCCAGCAGGGAATTATTCCGGGGACAGGCGAGATACAATGAGCAGTTCTTC

clone_size: .
v_call: TRBV4-3
d_call: TRBD2
j_call: TRBJ2-1
cdr3_aa: CASSPSSGTSRNEQFF
cdr3_nt: TGCGCCAGCAGCCCCTCTTCCGGGACTAGTCGGAATGAGCAGTTCTTC

clone_size: .
v_call: TRBV6-5
d_call: TRBD2
j_call: TRBJ2-7
cdr3_aa: CASSYSSGGFYEQYF
cdr3_nt: TGTGCCAGCAGTTACTCGTCGGGAGGGTTCTACGAGCAGTACTTC

clone_size: once
v_call: TRBV7-2
d_call: .
j_call: TRBJ2-5
cdr3_aa: CASSFRRDYQETQYF
cdr3_nt: TGTGCCAGCAGCTTCCGCAGGGACTACCAAGAGACCCAGTACTTC

clone_size: .
v_call: TRBV5-1
d_call: TRBD2
j_call: TRBJ2-5
cdr3_aa: CASSLGGAGGTLETQYF
cdr3_nt: TGCGCCAGCAGCTTGGGAGGAGCGGGGGGCACCCTGGAGACCCAGTACTTC

clone_size: .
v_call: TRBV7-8
d_call: .
j_call: TRBJ2-2
cdr3_aa: CASRVNSRGLYTGELFF
cdr3_nt: TGTGCCAGCAGAGTAAACTCCCGGGGGTTATACACCGGGGAGCTGTTTTTT

clone_size: once
v_call: TRBV9
d_call: TRBD2
j_call: TRBJ2-2
cdr3_aa: CASSVITGGLTGELFF
cdr3_nt: TGTGCCAGCAGCGTAATTACGGGGGGGCTCACCGGGGAGCTGTTTTTT